Following are 25 T cell receptor beta chains from one sample sequenced in a study of read filtering for tumor transcriptome and immune sequencing. The library was built from around 0.4 ug RNA with molecular barcoded adaptors for alpha/delta and beta/gamma chains. TCRdb re-called the reads through MiXCR, storing one row per CDR3 protein. The table records more than 35,000 distinct CDR3 sequences, about an eighth of them present only once. The sequencing sample was made of a population of CD138-negative cells sorted from bone marrow. The receptors were gathered from a donor over 35 with multiple myeloma.

This clonotype was recorded at least ten times. V and J are TRBV5-1 and TRBJ1-1; D is ambiguous. The CDR3 spans 15 residues. V lost 1 base and J 0 bases, leaving 10 bases between the germline ends. Germline lookup yields CDR1 SGHRS and CDR2 YFSETQ. The CDR3 bases are TGCGCCAGCAGCTTGAAAGGCAGTTTGAACACTGAAGCTTTCTTT. Translating it yields CASSLKGSLNTEAFF.

This clonotype has a count of ten or more. The chain joins TRBV19 to TRBJ1-5; possibly TRBD1 for D (6 bases). Germline loops: CDR1 LNHDA, CDR2 SQIVND (reference sequence). V lost 10 bases to trimming and J lost 7 bases, with 17 bases between them. The CDR3 spans 13 residues. The CDR3 DNA is TGTGCCACCAGTGAACAGGGAGGACAGCCCCAGCATTTT. It yields the protein CATSEQGGQPQHF. Full variable domain (rest looked up from reference TRBV19 and TRBJ1-5): DGGITQSPKYLFRKEGQNVTLSCEQNLNHDAMYWYRQDPGQGLRLIYYSQIVNDFQKGDIAEGYSVSREKKESFPLTVTSAQKNPTAFYLCATSEQGGQPQHFGDGTRLSIL.

Regarding this clonotype: Since a much larger clone is just one base distant, this may be a read error. The V gene is TRBV7-6, the J gene TRBJ2-1; 10 positions match TRBD2. The J segment lost 3 bases and the V segment lost 8 bases, leaving 7 bases of the junction unmatched. The CDR3 is 15 residues long. Per the germline V gene, CDR1 is SGHVS and CDR2 is FNYEAQ. CDR3 sequence (DNA): TGTGCCAGCTGCGTTAGCGGGGGGCACTACAATGAGCAGTTCTTC. The encoded protein is CASCVSGGHYNEQFF. The full variable domain, with the rest looked up from reference TRBV7-6 and TRBJ2-1, is GAGVSQSPRYKVTKRGQDVALRCDPISGHVSLYWYRQALGQGPEFLTYFNYEAQQDKSGLPNDRFSAERPEGSISTLTIQRTEQRDSAMYRCASCVSGGHYNEQFFGPGTRLTVL.

Of note for this clonotype: This may come from a read error, since a much larger clone is one base off. This chain joins TRBV7-9 and TRBJ2-1, with TRBD2 identical over 7 bases. CDR3 length equals 15 residues. Germline assignment: CDR1 SEHNR and CDR2 FQNEAQ (reference sequence). CDR3 nucleotides: TGTGCCAGCAGCCCCTGGGGGGGGTCCTACAGTGAGCAGTTCTTC. This translates into CASSPWGGSYSEQFF. The full variable domain, completed using reference TRBV7-9 and TRBJ2-1, is DTGVSQNPRHKITKRGQNVTFRCDPISEHNRLYWYRQTLGQGPEFLTYFQNEAQLEKSRLLSDRFSAERPKGSFSTLEIQRTEQGDSAMYLCASSPWGGSYSEQFFGPGTRLTVL.

In the case of this clonotype: Mismatch with germline at one junction end may stem from a read error. This rearrangement joins TRBV4-1 to TRBJ2-2; perhaps TRBD2 as D (6 bases). Germline V gene data show CDR1 as MGHRA and CDR2 as YSYEKL. The length of the CDR3 is 16 residues. In DNA, the CDR3 is TGCGCCAGCAGCCAAGAGTGGGACTGGTTGACCGGGGAGCGGTTATTT. Its translation: CASSQEWDWLTGERLF.

This clonotype was picked up many times. The chain couples TRBV12-3 or TRBV12-4 to TRBJ2-5; D might be TRBD2 (6 bases). Between the trimmed V and J ends, which lost 4 bases and 5 bases, there was a span of 14 bases. The CDR3 has 14 amino acids. CDR3 sequence (DNA): TGTGCCAGCAGTTCACCCCCTAGCGAGGAGACCCAGTACTTC. This sequence encodes CASSSPPSEETQYF.

This clonotype has at least ten counts. The rearrangement links TRBV7-8 to TRBJ2-3, with 8 positions matching TRBD2. After removal of 1 base from V and 2 bases from J, the junction contained 5 bases not matched to a gene. The germline CDR1 and CDR2 sequences are SGHVS and FQNEAQ. The CDR3 extends over 16 amino acids. CDR3 sequence (DNA): TGTGCCAGCAGCTTAGAAGGCGGGGGGATCACAGATACGCAGTATTTT. Protein sequence: CASSLEGGGITDTQYF.

In this sample, this clonotype turned up many times. The chain employs TRBV20-1 and TRBJ2-7, with TRBD2 identical over 8 bases. Germline CDR1 is DFQATT and CDR2 is SNEGSKA (reference sequence). This CDR3 comprises 13 residues. Germline trimming cut 6 bases from V and 2 bases from J; bases unmatched to any gene: 6. The CDR3 protein is CSARRGGTYEQYF. The CDR3 DNA reads as TGCAGTGCCCGTCGGGGGGGTACCTACGAGCAGTACTTC.

This clonotype was counted ten times or more. The gene calls are TRBV29-1 and TRBJ1-1, with a possible D match to TRBD1 (5 bases). The CDR3 consists of 11 residues. V was pared by 8 bases and J by 8 bases, with 15 bases between. Germline V gives CDR1 SQVTM, CDR2 ANQGSEA. CDR3 sequence (DNA): TGCAGCCCCCATAGGGGCCAGGAAGCTTTCTTT. Encoded protein: CSPHRGQEAFF.

This clonotype was observed many times. The genes are TRBV20-1 and TRBJ2-2; D may be TRBD2 (6 bases). Trimming pared 6 bases from V and 0 bases from J, leaving 11 bases between. Looked up from germline, CDR1 is DFQATT and CDR2 is SNEGSKA (reference sequence). The CDR3 loop spans 14 amino acids. Written as DNA, the CDR3 is TGCAGTGCCTGGGACTCCACGAACACCGGGGAGCTGTTTTTT. It yields the protein CSAWDSTNTGELFF.

This clonotype was seen many times. The chain combines TRBV20-1 with TRBJ2-1; perhaps D is TRBD1 or TRBD2 (6 bases each). Germline V gene sequence: CDR1 DFQATT, CDR2 SNEGSKA (reference sequence). Trimming left V 2 bases short and J 8 bases short, with 13 bases between. The CDR3 totals 13 residues. CDR3 DNA: TGCAGTGCTAGACGGGGGCTTCGCGATGAGCAGTTCTTC. It codes for CSARRGLRDEQFF.

There are many counts of this clonotype. The chain recombines TRBV27 with TRBJ2-2, with D uncertain. CDR1 MNHEY and CDR2 SMNVEV come from the germline V gene (reference sequence). The ends were cut back, 5 bases at V and 6 bases at J, with 10 bases in the middle. This CDR3 is built from 13 residues. The CDR3 nucleotides are TGTGCCAGCAGTGGACGGTACTCCGGGGAGCTGTTTTTT. Translated, it gives CASSGRYSGELFF.

On this clonotype: No conserved phenylalanine or tryptophan ends this CDR3, so it is likely a read error. The J gene is TRBJ1-1, the V gene TRBV18, with TRBD1 as a possible D gene (5 bases). Germline CDR1 is KGHSH and CDR2 is LQKENI. CDR3 length: 15 residues. The CDR3 DNA sequence: TGTGCCGGCTCGGGCCCGGGGCAGTTCGGGTCCGAAGCTTTCTCT. Residues: CAGSGPGQFGSEAFS.

This clonotype was picked up many times. In DNA form, the CDR3 reads TGCAGCGCTGAGGGGGATATGGTTACGCAGTATTTT. It codes for CSAEGDMVTQYF. This rearrangement joins TRBV29-1 to TRBJ2-3, with a possible D match to TRBD1 (6 bases). The length of the CDR3 is 12 residues. In germline, CDR1 is SQVTM, CDR2 ANQGSEA. Trimming left V 7 bases short and J 8 bases short, with 16 bases between.

This clonotype was seen a handful of times. Lacking the conserved final phenylalanine or tryptophan, this CDR3 likely reflects a read error. The chain uses TRBV20-1 and TRBJ2-6; no clear D. The CDR3 sequence is 12 residues long. Looked up from germline, CDR1 is DFQATT and CDR2 is SNEGSKA (reference sequence). V lost 5 bases and J lost 0, with 2 bases in between. CDR3 in amino acids: CSAGSGANVLTL. The CDR3 bases are TGCAGTGCTGGCTCTGGGGCCAACGTCCTGACTCTC.

This clonotype occurred many times. A single base separates this from a much larger clone, so it may be a read error. The CDR3 region is CASSPGTGVYEQYF. The DNA of the CDR3 is TGTGCCAGCAGCCCCGGGACAGGGGTCTACGAGCAGTACTTC. The V and J genes are TRBV28 and TRBJ2-7; 10 nucleotides line up with TRBD1. V was clipped by 6 bases and J by 3 bases; unmatched bases: 5. The CDR3 is 14 amino acids. Germline V lookup: CDR1 MDHEN, CDR2 SYDVKM.

The sample holds many counts of this clonotype. The chain joins TRBV4-1 to TRBJ2-7, with D possibly TRBD2 on 5 matching bases. The V end was cut by 4 bases, the J end by 6 bases, with 19 bases between. The germline gives CDR1 MGHRA, CDR2 YSYEKL. The CDR3 is 15 residues long. The DNA for the CDR3 is TGCGCCAGCAGCCCCCTGGAGGCAGGCGCGCGCGAGCAGTACTTC. It yields the protein CASSPLEAGAREQYF.

This clonotype has ten or more counts. The chain uses TRBV7-8 and TRBJ1-4; D is perhaps TRBD1 (5 bases). This CDR3 has 15 residues. Germline CDR1 and CDR2: SGHVS and FQNEAQ. V was pared by 5 bases and J by 8 bases, with 18 bases between. The CDR3: CASSTGRMIGEKLFF. The CDR3 DNA follows: TGTGCCAGCAGCACGGGACGGATGATTGGGGAAAAACTGTTTTTT.

This clonotype was seen many times. The genes are TRBV7-2 and TRBJ1-1; D gene uncertain. Germline V gene data show CDR1 as SGHTA and CDR2 as FQGNSA. V was shortened by 5 bases and J by 1 base, with 8 bases between the two germline ends. The CDR3 sequence is 13 residues long. In nucleotides, the CDR3 is TGTGCCAGCAGCCGCACAAGGAACACTGAAGCTTTCTTT. It is translated as CASSRTRNTEAFF.

This clonotype showed up many times. The chain carries TRBV19 and TRBJ2-5; TRBD2 aligns across 7 bases. This CDR3 has 15 amino acids. Germline CDR1 is LNHDA and CDR2 is SQIVND (reference sequence). V gave up 6 bases and J gave up 2 bases; unmatched junction bases: 9. The CDR3: CASRSRGGSQETQYF. In DNA, the CDR3 is TGTGCCAGTAGATCCCGCGGGGGATCGCAAGAGACCCAGTACTTC.

The table lists this clonotype with many counts. The V call is TRBV20-1, the J call TRBJ2-7, with D possibly matching TRBD2 (5 bases). CDR3 length: 13 amino acids. Per the germline V gene, CDR1 is DFQATT and CDR2 is SNEGSKA (reference sequence). V was shortened by 6 bases and J by 4 bases, with 16 bases between the two germline ends. This CDR3 is CSALSGNLYEQYF. The CDR3 coding sequence is TGCAGTGCCTTATCCGGGAATCTTTACGAGCAGTACTTC.

This clonotype was detected ten times or more. The J gene is TRBJ1-2, the V gene TRBV4-1, with 7 bases matching TRBD1. V lost 1 base to trimming and J lost 3 bases; unmatched junction nucleotides: 2. Germline V gene lookup returns CDR1 MGHRA and CDR2 YSYEKL. The CDR3 length is 14 residues. The CDR3 spells CASSQGDRDYGYTF. The DNA for the CDR3 is TGCGCCAGCAGCCAAGGTGACAGGGACTATGGCTACACCTTC.

This clonotype was picked up many times. V is TRBV10-3 and J is TRBJ2-5; 9 nucleotides line up with TRBD2. V dropped 3 bases and J dropped 1; count of bases not matched to a gene: 3. The germline V gene encodes CDR1 ENHRY and CDR2 SYGVKD. There are 15 residues in the CDR3. CDR3 loop: CAISESSGAQETQYF. DNA for the CDR3: TGTGCCATCAGTGAATCTAGCGGGGCCCAAGAGACCCAGTACTTC.

The chain links TRBV7-8 to TRBJ2-5, with 8 bases fitting TRBD2. With 4 bases clipped from V and 5 bases from J, the junction kept 9 bases outside the gene matches. The CDR3 is 15 residues long. CDR1 is SGHVS, CDR2 FQNEAQ, per germline. CDR3 bases: TGTGCCAGCAGCTACCGGGAGGGGGGAATGGAGACCCAGTACTTC. It translates to CASSYREGGMETQYF.

To note about this clonotype: At one boundary the junction diverges from the germline segment, which might be a read error. The chain employs TRBV4-1 and TRBJ1-2; D is perhaps TRBD1 (6 bases). Germline V gene data show CDR1 as MGHRA and CDR2 as YSYEKL. The CDR3 is 15 amino acids. The CDR3 spells CVSSQDARTVSGYTF. The CDR3 region has the DNA TGCGTCAGCAGCCAAGATGCCAGGACAGTATCTGGCTACACCTTC.